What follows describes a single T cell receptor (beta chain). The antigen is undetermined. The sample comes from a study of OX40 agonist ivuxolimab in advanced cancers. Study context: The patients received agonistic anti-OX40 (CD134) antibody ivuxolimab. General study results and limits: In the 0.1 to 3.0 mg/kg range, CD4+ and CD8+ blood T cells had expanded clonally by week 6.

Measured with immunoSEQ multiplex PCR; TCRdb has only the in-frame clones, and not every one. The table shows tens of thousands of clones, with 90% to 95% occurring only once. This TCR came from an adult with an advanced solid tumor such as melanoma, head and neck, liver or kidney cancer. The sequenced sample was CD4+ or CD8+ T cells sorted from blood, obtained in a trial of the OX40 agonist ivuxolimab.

This CDR3 reads CASSGWDYSYEQYF. The CDR3 coding sequence is TGTGCCAGCAGCGGATGGGACTACTCCTACGAGCAGTACTTC. The chain is built from TRBV5-4 and TRBJ2-7; 7 bases align to TRBD2. V dropped 4 bases and J dropped 0; count of bases not matched to a gene: 4. Germline CDR1 and CDR2: SGHNT and YYREEE (reference sequence). The CDR3 runs 14 residues.